These 17 T cell receptor beta chains share one sample of origin, sequenced in a study of regulatory T cells in long-lasting Graves disease. The time point denotes: newly diagnosed GD, antithyroid drugs for less than 3 months. From PBMCs, RNA was extracted and then used to make the TCR library. Arm-PCR of CDR3 regions and iRepertoire HTBI primers were used to build TCR beta libraries. Via MiXCR, TCRdb re-called the multiplex PCR reads, giving one row per CDR3 protein. Among 410,000 or so distinct CDR3 sequences listed, under 15% were seen once. These data were likewise used in another study, on T cells in Graves' hyperthyroidism and ophthalmopathy.

The material was peripheral blood mononuclear cells (PBMCs), obtained at new diagnosis, from a patient treated with antithyroid drugs. The receptors come from a woman in her 30s with Graves disease.

This clonotype was counted at least ten times. The chain uses TRBV7-3 and TRBJ2-1; 8 bases are a match to TRBD2. This CDR3 has 15 residues. Trimming at V came to 3 bases and at J to 7 bases, leaving 8 bases not matched to a gene. The germline V gene encodes CDR1 SGHTA and CDR2 FQGTGA. The CDR3 bases are TGTGCCAGCAGCTTTAACCTAGCGGGTGGAAATGAGCAGTTCTTC. Its protein is CASSFNLAGGNEQFF.

This clonotype was picked up many times. The rearrangement uses TRBV2 and TRBJ1-5; D uncertain. CDR3 length: 11 residues. V was shortened by 5 bases and J by 11 bases, with 10 bases between the two germline ends. Germline lookup yields CDR1 SNHLY and CDR2 FYNNEI. CDR3 nucleotide sequence: TGTGCCAGCAGTCCCGGCGGTGCCCAGCATTTT. It is translated as CASSPGGAQHF. Combining the CDR3 with reference TRBV2 and TRBJ1-5 gives the whole variable domain EPEVTQTPSHQVTQMGQEVILRCVPISNHLYFYWYRQILGQKVEFLVSFYNNEISEKSEIFDDQFSVERPDGSNFTLKIRSTKLEDSAMYFCASSPGGAQHFGDGTRLSIL.

V gene TRBV5-1 combines with J gene TRBJ2-7; no definite D call. Germline lookup yields CDR1 SGHRS and CDR2 YFSETQ. The CDR3 contains 16 residues. V was clipped by 4 bases and J by 0 bases, with 17 bases between them. In DNA, the CDR3 is TGCGCCAGCAGCCCTGGTCGGCTGGGCAGCTCCTACGAGCAGTACTTC. Its translation is CASSPGRLGSSYEQYF.

This clonotype was seen ten or more times. The J gene is TRBJ1-2, the V gene TRBV10-3; weak D call: TRBD1 (6 bases). CDR1 and CDR2 (germline): ENHRY, SYGVKD. The CDR3 loop spans 15 amino acids. V was cut by 2 bases and J by 1 base, with 11 bases left in between. CDR3 sequence: CAISEGQSFNYGYTF. For the CDR3, the DNA is TGTGCCATCAGTGAGGGACAGTCATTTAACTATGGCTACACCTTC.

This clonotype was found many times. This chain uses TRBV5-1 with TRBJ2-3; 10 nucleotides match TRBD2. This CDR3 has 16 residues. J was trimmed by 5 bases and V by 2 bases; bases with no gene match: 8. Germline assignment: CDR1 SGHRS and CDR2 YFSETQ. This CDR3 is CASSFPSGSVVDTQYF. The CDR3 DNA reads as TGCGCCAGCAGCTTTCCTAGCGGGAGTGTTGTAGATACGCAGTATTTT.

The gene calls are TRBV20-1 and TRBJ2-5; D is unclear. CDR3 size: 15 residues. CDR1 is DFQATT and CDR2 is SNEGSKA in the germline V gene (reference sequence). Trimming took 0 bases from V and 1 from J, leaving 12 bases between them. CDR3 nucleotide sequence: TGCAGTGCTAGAGATGGGAAAAGCCCCCAAGAGACCCAGTACTTC. As protein: CSARDGKSPQETQYF.

This clonotype has more than one count but fewer than ten. The chain carries TRBV7-9 and TRBJ2-4; D gene unclear. The length of the CDR3 is 13 residues. V was pared by 8 bases and J by 7 bases, with 15 bases between. Germline CDR1 SEHNR, CDR2 FQNEAQ (reference sequence). In nucleotides, the CDR3 is TGTGCCAGCTCAGCCCCTGGTGCGAACATTCAGTACTTC. It specifies CASSAPGANIQYF.

V gene TRBV7-9 combines with J gene TRBJ1-4, with D maybe TRBD1 (6 bases). Germline CDR1 and CDR2: SEHNR and FQNEAQ (reference sequence). The CDR3 is made up of 16 amino acids. V lost 4 bases, J lost 8 bases, and 20 bases lay in between. The CDR3 is CASSSFQGPKGEKLFF. CDR3 nucleotide sequence: TGTGCCAGCAGCTCGTTCCAGGGGCCTAAAGGGGAAAAACTGTTTTTT.

This clonotype was observed at least ten times. The chain joins TRBV3-1 to TRBJ2-7, with D hard to call. From germline, CDR1 is LGHDT and CDR2 YNNKEL (reference sequence). V lost 0 bases, J lost 2 bases, and 11 bases lay in between. The CDR3 length is 15 residues. The CDR3 region is CASSQESTVAYEQYF. The CDR3 DNA reads TGTGCCAGCAGCCAAGAAAGTACAGTTGCCTACGAGCAGTACTTC.

This clonotype has a handful of counts. This chain links TRBV6-1 with TRBJ1-4, with D unclear. This CDR3 region has 15 residues. Trimming pared 2 bases from V and 6 bases from J, leaving 13 bases between. Germline lookup yields CDR1 MNHNS and CDR2 SASEGT. CDR3 residues: CASSEWTTSDEKLFF. Written as DNA, the CDR3 is TGTGCCAGCAGTGAATGGACTACTTCGGATGAAAAACTGTTTTTT.

The chain uses TRBV20-1 and TRBJ2-7, with no clear D. CDR1 and CDR2 (germline): DFQATT, SNEGSKA (reference sequence). CDR3 size: 14 residues. Trimming removed 1 base at V and 3 bases at J, with 13 bases between. The CDR3 sequence: CSARVAEYGYEQYF. Here the CDR3 DNA reads TGCAGTGCTAGAGTCGCCGAGTATGGCTACGAGCAGTACTTC.

This clonotype was seen repeatedly, ten times or more. J is TRBJ2-7 and V is TRBV28; unclear D gene. This CDR3 spans 11 amino acids. Trimming pared 5 bases from V and 4 bases from J, leaving 6 bases between. Germline V gene lookup returns CDR1 MDHEN and CDR2 SYDVKM. The CDR3 DNA reads TGTGCCAGCAGTCTCCGGTACGAGCAGTACTTC. Its translation is CASSLRYEQYF.

Many counts were recorded for this clonotype. The chain joins TRBV7-8 to TRBJ2-7; a weak D match, TRBD2 (5 bases). CDR3 size: 14 residues. Germline V gene sequence: CDR1 SGHVS, CDR2 FQNEAQ. The V gene lost 5 bases and the J gene lost 2 bases, with 13 bases spanning the gap. The CDR3 reads CASSLMGAAYEQYF. The CDR3 DNA reads as TGTGCCAGCAGCCTAATGGGAGCGGCCTACGAGCAGTACTTC.

The chain carries TRBV4-2 and TRBJ2-2; the match to TRBD2 covers 9 bases. CDR3 length equals 17 residues. Germline values: CDR1 LGHNA, CDR2 YNFKEQ. Losses at the gene ends were 5 bases for V and 6 bases for J; bases not matched to a gene: 13. CDR3 DNA: TGTGCCAGCAGCACAACTTCGGGACTAGCAAATTCCGGGGAGCTGTTTTTT. It codes for CASSTTSGLANSGELFF.

The V call is TRBV15, the J call TRBJ1-2; 9 nucleotides agree with TRBD1. V shed 0 bases and J 8 bases; nucleotides not matched to a gene: 7. The germline V gene has CDR1 LNHNV and CDR2 YYDKDF (reference sequence). The length of the CDR3 is 15 residues. CDR3: CATSRDFGTGNGYTF. CDR3 sequence (DNA): TGTGCCACCAGCAGAGATTTCGGGACAGGGAACGGCTACACCTTC.

There are a few counts of this clonotype. The chain joins TRBV30 to TRBJ2-1; 14 bases line up with TRBD2. V lost 2 bases, J lost 7 bases, and 4 bases stayed unmatched. Germline loops: CDR1 GTSNPN, CDR2 SVGIG (reference sequence). The CDR3 runs 15 residues. In nucleotides, the CDR3 is TGTGCCTGGAGTTTAGGGACTAGCGGGAGTAATGAGCAGTTCTTC. This codes for CAWSLGTSGSNEQFF. The full variable domain, with the rest looked up from reference TRBV30 and TRBJ2-1, is SQTIHQWPATLVQPVGSPLSLECTVEGTSNPNLYWYRQAAGRGLQLLFYSVGIGQISSEVPQNLSASRPQDRQFILSSKKLLLSDSGFYLCAWSLGTSGSNEQFFGPGTRLTVL.

Worth noting for this clonotype: With a much larger clone just one base away, this may be a read error. The CDR3: CAWSVCLAGDEQFF. CDR3 DNA: TGTGCCTGGAGTGTATGTCTAGCGGGAGACGAGCAGTTCTTC. This chain connects TRBV30 to TRBJ2-1, with 10 bases aligning to TRBD2. This CDR3 region has 14 residues. The germline V gene has CDR1 GTSNPN and CDR2 SVGIG (reference sequence). After removal of 0 bases from V and 10 bases from J, the junction contained 6 bases not matched to a gene.